This entry lists 14 T cell receptor beta chains sequenced from one sample in a study of T cells in Graves' hyperthyroidism and ophthalmopathy. Amplified TCR beta CDR3 regions came from RNA transcripts. TCR CDR3 underwent first-round RT-PCR with the HTBI primer set. TCRdb passed the multiplex PCR reads through MiXCR, listing each CDR3 protein once. The sample includes hundreds of thousands of distinct CDR3 sequences, roughly an eighth of them seen just once. The sequencing sample was made of blood. The receptors come from a middle-aged man with Graves' ophthalmopathy.

This clonotype has ten or more counts. The chain recombines TRBV5-1 with TRBJ2-1, with no clear D. This CDR3 is 14 amino acids long. The germline gives CDR1 SGHRS, CDR2 YFSETQ. Trimming removed 2 bases from V and 8 bases from J, with 14 bases in between. The CDR3 nucleotides read TGCGCCAGCAGCTTTAGAAAGGGATCTGATGAGCAGTTCTTC. As protein: CASSFRKGSDEQFF.

This sequence joins TRBV27 and TRBJ2-5; TRBD2 is a possible D gene (5 bases). Germline V CDR1 and CDR2: MNHEY, SMNVEV (reference sequence). This CDR3 has 15 residues. V was shortened by 5 bases and J by 0 bases, with 13 bases between the two germline ends. The CDR3 is CASSGRRGYQETQYF. The CDR3 region has the DNA TGTGCCAGCAGTGGAAGGCGAGGGTACCAAGAGACCCAGTACTTC.

This clonotype appeared many times. The chain recombines TRBV19 with TRBJ1-1, with TRBD1 matching over 7 bases. With V trimmed by 8 bases and J by 9 bases, 18 bases remained unmatched. The CDR3 totals 15 residues. Germline CDR1 reads LNHDA; CDR2 reads SQIVND (reference sequence). The CDR3 region has the DNA TGTGCCAGTCGCCGTATCGGACAGGAGAAAGAAAAAGCTTTCTTT. Protein: CASRRIGQEKEKAFF.

This clonotype came up many times. This sequence joins TRBV9 and TRBJ1-1, with D perhaps matching TRBD1 (6 bases). Germline V gene data show CDR1 as SGDLS and CDR2 as YYNGEE. V shed 3 bases and J shed 10 bases, with 19 bases lying between them. There are 14 residues in the CDR3. DNA for the CDR3: TGTGCCAGCAGCGGCGTCACAGGGACCCCACCAGCTTTCTTT. It specifies CASSGVTGTPPAFF.

Ten or more counts support this clonotype. The chain recombines TRBV7-8 with TRBJ2-1; 11 bases fit TRBD2. The CDR3 runs to 15 residues. Trimming at V came to 1 base and at J to 8 bases, leaving 4 bases not matched to a gene. Germline lookup yields CDR1 SGHVS and CDR2 FQNEAQ. The CDR3 DNA is TGTGCCAGCAGCTTAGGACTAGCGGGATCCTATGAGCAGTTCTTC. Amino acid sequence: CASSLGLAGSYEQFF.

On this clonotype: This may be a read error: a much more frequent sequence differs by one nucleotide. Here the CDR3 omits its conserved ending phenylalanine or tryptophan, so a read error is the likely source. This rearrangement joins TRBV18 to TRBJ2-7; tentatively, D is TRBD1 (6 bases). The V and J ends lost 2 bases and 2 bases respectively, with 10 bases between them. Per the germline V gene, CDR1 is KGHSH and CDR2 is LQKENI. The length of the CDR3 is 14 residues. CDR3 amino acids: CASSPSGTTYEQYL. In nucleotides, the CDR3 is TGTGCCAGCTCACCAAGTGGGACAACCTACGAGCAGTACCTC.

There are many counts of this clonotype. The chain couples TRBV2 to TRBJ1-1; D is unresolved. The CDR3 is made up of 13 amino acids. Trimming pared 5 bases from V and 0 bases from J, leaving 7 bases between. Germline-derived CDR1 and CDR2 are SNHLY and FYNNEI. CDR3 nucleotides: TGTGCCAGCAGTCAACACATGAACACTGAAGCTTTCTTT. This sequence encodes CASSQHMNTEAFF.

The sample holds many counts of this clonotype. The rearrangement joins TRBV29-1 to TRBJ2-1; 8 nucleotides line up with TRBD2. The CDR3 is made up of 19 amino acids. Germline lookup yields CDR1 SQVTM and CDR2 ANQGSEA. Trimming took 0 bases from V and 5 from J; bases not matched to a gene: 18. The CDR3 bases are TGCAGCGTTGAAGATCCGGCACTAGCGGACCCCGGCTTCGACAATGAGCAGTTCTTC. This codes for CSVEDPALADPGFDNEQFF.

This clonotype was counted ten times or more. The rearrangement links TRBV12-3 or TRBV12-4 to TRBJ2-7; a weak D match, TRBD2 (6 bases). The CDR3 totals 14 residues. Trimming removed 2 bases from V and 3 bases from J, with 11 bases in between. The DNA for the CDR3 is TGTGCCAGCAGTTTATTTCGGGGGAACTACGAGCAGTACTTC. Amino acids: CASSLFRGNYEQYF.

This clonotype was counted at least ten times. This chain connects TRBV5-1 to TRBJ2-3; 9 bases agree with TRBD1. The CDR3 covers 16 residues. J was trimmed by 4 bases and V by 0 bases; bases with no gene match: 6. CDR1 and CDR2 (germline): SGHRS, YFSETQ. The CDR3 here is CASSLVSGTGSDTQYF. The CDR3 DNA is TGCGCCAGCAGCTTGGTTTCGGGGACAGGGTCAGATACGCAGTATTTT.

The rearrangement joins TRBV2 to TRBJ2-5, with no clear D. The V gene lost 3 bases and the J gene lost 0 bases, with 17 bases spanning the gap. This CDR3 contains 17 residues. The germline CDR1 and CDR2 sequences are SNHLY and FYNNEI. Here the CDR3 DNA reads TGTGCCAGCAGTGACCCACGGCGGCCGGCGTACCAAGAGACCCAGTACTTC. This sequence encodes CASSDPRRPAYQETQYF. Looking up the rest from reference TRBV2 and TRBJ2-5 gives the full variable domain: EPEVTQTPSHQVTQMGQEVILRCVPISNHLYFYWYRQILGQKVEFLVSFYNNEISEKSEIFDDQFSVERPDGSNFTLKIRSTKLEDSAMYFCASSDPRRPAYQETQYFGPGTRLLVL.

The chain carries TRBV27 and TRBJ2-5; D is possibly TRBD1 or TRBD2 (5 bases each). CDR1 and CDR2 from the germline V gene are MNHEY and SMNVEV (reference sequence). V lost 2 bases to trimming and J lost 5 bases, with 12 bases between them. The CDR3 contains 14 residues. CDR3 protein: CASSLEGRRETQYF. CDR3 bases: TGTGCCAGCAGTTTAGAGGGGCGCAGGGAGACCCAGTACTTC.

The genes are TRBV5-6 and TRBJ2-5, with 12 positions matching TRBD2. V lost 2 bases to trimming and J lost 4 bases; unmatched junction nucleotides: 3. The CDR3 extends over 15 amino acids. The V gene's germline CDR1 is SGHDT and CDR2 YYEEEE. CDR3 in amino acids: CASSLLAGGRETQYF. The CDR3 DNA follows: TGTGCCAGCAGCTTACTAGCGGGAGGCCGAGAGACCCAGTACTTC.

At least ten counts were recorded for this clonotype. The V gene is TRBV6-1, the J gene TRBJ2-3; perhaps TRBD2 as D (7 bases). This CDR3 comprises 16 residues. Trimming removed 5 bases at V and 4 bases at J, with 19 bases between. Germline lookup yields CDR1 MNHNS and CDR2 SASEGT. The CDR3 DNA sequence: TGTGCCAGCAGTTACGGGGGGTCCGCAGGGGCAGATACGCAGTATTTT. Its protein is CASSYGGSAGADTQYF.